These 19 T cell receptor beta chains were all obtained from the same sample, sequenced in a study of response to subunit inactivated influenza vaccine. TCRdb re-called the RT-PCR reads through MiXCR, storing one row per CDR3 protein. Of 800,000 or so distinct CDR3 sequences listed, around 20% are singletons. Material: PBMCs from blood, obtained approximately 5 days after vaccination. The receptors here all came from a man in his fifties or sixties who received an inactivated influenza vaccine.

This clonotype appeared a few times. The J gene is TRBJ2-2, the V gene TRBV20-1; a possible D gene is TRBD1 (6 bases). This CDR3 is 14 amino acids long. Trimming removed 0 bases at V and 4 bases at J, with 9 bases between. The V gene's germline CDR1 is DFQATT and CDR2 SNEGSKA (reference sequence). The CDR3 spells CSARDWDITGELFF. For the CDR3, the DNA is TGCAGTGCTAGAGATTGGGACATCACCGGGGAGCTGTTTTTT.

J is TRBJ2-7 and V is TRBV7-2; 8 nucleotides align to TRBD1. CDR1 and CDR2 from the germline V gene are SGHTA and FQGNSA. The junction had 5 bases not matched to a gene; V was cut back by 2 bases and J by 5 bases. This CDR3 is 14 amino acids long. The CDR3 is CASSLLQGGNEQYF. The DNA of the CDR3 is TGTGCCAGCAGCTTACTACAGGGGGGCAACGAGCAGTACTTC.

This clonotype was observed at least ten times. The chain is built from TRBV20-1 and TRBJ1-5; no clear D. Trimming cost V 5 bases and J 1 base, with 6 bases left between them. Per the germline V gene, CDR1 is DFQATT and CDR2 is SNEGSKA (reference sequence). CDR3 length: 12 amino acids. CDR3 in DNA: TGCAGTGCTCCCCAGAGCAATCAGCCCCAGCATTTT. Amino acids: CSAPQSNQPQHF.

The sample holds a few counts of this clonotype. The CDR3 DNA is TGTGCCAGCACCCCCCTGGGTATGGACATTCAGTACTTC. Translation: CASTPLGMDIQYF. The chain is built from TRBV12-3 or TRBV12-4 and TRBJ2-4; D remains unclear. The V gene lost 7 bases and the J gene lost 8 bases, with 15 bases spanning the gap. The length of the CDR3 is 13 residues.

The chain combines TRBV24-1 with TRBJ2-1, with 7 nucleotides matching TRBD2. CDR1 is KGHDR, CDR2 SFDVKD, per germline. CDR3 length equals 17 residues. V lost 2 bases, J lost 0 bases, and 6 bases stayed unmatched. The CDR3 protein is CATSDSRAGDSYNEQFF. The CDR3 region has the DNA TGTGCCACCAGTGATTCCCGGGCGGGGGACTCCTACAATGAGCAGTTCTTC.

J is TRBJ2-3 and V is TRBV24-1; perhaps TRBD2 as D (5 bases). Trimming took off 1 base at V and 6 bases at J, with 16 bases between the two ends. Germline CDR1 and CDR2: KGHDR and SFDVKD. CDR3 length: 16 residues. The CDR3 nucleotides read TGTGCCACCAGTGATTTTGGACGGCCGGGGTCCGATACGCAGTATTTT. The encoded protein is CATSDFGRPGSDTQYF.

The CDR3 nucleotides are TGCGCCAGCAGCCAAGAGGACGGAGGGTACCAAGAGACCCAGTACTTC. It codes for CASSQEDGGYQETQYF. The chain employs TRBV4-1 and TRBJ2-5; possible D gene TRBD2, 6 bases. Deletions cut 0 bases from V and 0 bases from J, with 11 bases between. The CDR3 consists of 16 residues. Germline V gene lookup returns CDR1 MGHRA and CDR2 YSYEKL.

The chain joins TRBV3-1 to TRBJ2-2, with 7 bases that match TRBD2. The CDR3 is made up of 19 amino acids. The J segment lost 2 bases and the V segment lost 1 base, leaving 13 bases of the junction unmatched. In germline, CDR1 is LGHDT, CDR2 YNNKEL (reference sequence). CDR3: CASSQGFIGGTTNTGELFF. The CDR3 region has the DNA TGTGCCAGCAGCCAAGGTTTTATTGGGGGGACTACCAACACCGGGGAGCTGTTTTTT.

This clonotype was seen more than once but under ten times. This chain connects TRBV6-2 or TRBV6-3 to TRBJ2-7, with TRBD1 identical over 9 bases. CDR1 and CDR2 from the germline V gene are MNHEY and SVGEGT. The CDR3 sequence is 14 residues long. The junction had 5 bases not matched to a gene; V was cut back by 2 bases and J by 6 bases. CDR3 amino acids: CASSYEQGAVEQYF. The CDR3 DNA is TGTGCCAGCAGTTACGAACAGGGGGCCGTCGAGCAGTACTTC.

This clonotype was seen only a few times. The rearrangement links TRBV6-5 to TRBJ2-7, with D unclear. Deletions cut 2 bases from V and 2 bases from J, with 16 bases between. The CDR3 totals 16 residues. Germline lookup yields CDR1 MNHEY and CDR2 SVGAGI. The CDR3 nucleotides are TGTGCCAGCAGTTACACCGGGTTCCTAAGGACCTACGAGCAGTACTTC. Protein product: CASSYTGFLRTYEQYF.

This clonotype has ten or more counts. The chain recombines TRBV20-1 with TRBJ2-7, with D possibly matching TRBD2 (6 bases). The CDR3 is made up of 15 amino acids. Germline V gene sequence: CDR1 DFQATT, CDR2 SNEGSKA (reference sequence). Trimming left V 0 bases short and J 6 bases short, with 18 bases between. The CDR3 region is CSARDLRHGSLEQYF. The CDR3 region has the DNA TGCAGTGCTAGAGATCTTCGACACGGGAGCCTCGAGCAGTACTTC.

The genes are TRBV7-2 and TRBJ2-1; 7 nucleotides agree with TRBD1. The germline gives CDR1 SGHTA, CDR2 FQGNSA. This CDR3 is 15 amino acids long. After removal of 5 bases from V and 0 bases from J, the junction contained 4 bases not matched to a gene. The CDR3 region has the DNA TGTGCCAGCAGCAATACAGGGGTCTCCTACAATGAGCAGTTCTTC. Amino acid sequence: CASSNTGVSYNEQFF.

The CDR3 nucleotides are TGTGCCAGCAGCTTAGTAGCGGGGGTCTCTTACCCGGGTGAGCAGTACTTC. Its protein is CASSLVAGVSYPGEQYF. The rearrangement links TRBV7-9 to TRBJ2-7; TRBD2 agrees at 9 bases. This CDR3 contains 17 residues. Looked up from germline, CDR1 is SEHNR and CDR2 is FQNEAQ (reference sequence). V lost 1 base to trimming and J lost 7 bases; unmatched junction nucleotides: 14.

This clonotype occurred a few times. The chain recombines TRBV7-3 with TRBJ2-1, with TRBD2 identical over 12 bases. Germline V gives CDR1 SGHTA, CDR2 FQGTGA. This CDR3 contains 17 residues. The junction had 9 bases not matched to a gene; V was cut back by 5 bases and J by 4 bases. DNA of the CDR3: TGTGCCAGCAGCCAAACGACTAGCGGGAGACCATACAATGAGCAGTTCTTC. It yields the protein CASSQTTSGRPYNEQFF.

This clonotype was seen a few times. The chain is built from TRBV30 and TRBJ2-7; 11 bases are a match to TRBD1. This CDR3 has 14 residues. V was clipped by 4 bases and J by 3 bases; unmatched bases: 5. Germline-derived CDR1 and CDR2 are GTSNPN and SVGIG (reference sequence). CDR3 amino acids: CAWIGQGANYEQYF. The CDR3, as DNA: TGTGCCTGGATAGGACAGGGGGCAAACTACGAGCAGTACTTC.

V usage is TRBV28 and J usage is TRBJ2-7; 7 bases are a match to TRBD1. Per germline, CDR1 MDHEN and CDR2 SYDVKM. Trimming at V came to 8 bases and at J to 5 bases, leaving 9 bases not matched to a gene. This CDR3 is 13 amino acids long. The CDR3 protein is CASYDREYDEQYF. The CDR3 DNA sequence: TGTGCCAGCTACGACAGGGAGTACGACGAGCAGTACTTC.

This clonotype was detected only a few times. The chain uses TRBV6-5 and TRBJ1-1; D perhaps matches TRBD1 (5 bases). Germline V CDR1 and CDR2: MNHEY, SVGAGI. Trimming removed 2 bases at V and 7 bases at J, with 14 bases between. The CDR3 length is 14 residues. The CDR3 here is CASSYNPNGGEAFF. The DNA of the CDR3 is TGTGCCAGCAGTTACAACCCGAACGGGGGTGAAGCTTTCTTT.

This clonotype was observed a few times. The chain couples TRBV12-3 or TRBV12-4 to TRBJ2-1, with TRBD2 matching over 8 bases. The CDR3 has 15 amino acids. The J segment lost 5 bases and the V segment lost 5 bases, leaving 8 bases of the junction unmatched. For the CDR3, the DNA is TGTGCCAGCAGTCCGTCAGCGGGGGTTCACAATGAGCAGTTCTTC. Its protein product is CASSPSAGVHNEQFF.

This clonotype was seen a handful of times. This chain joins TRBV9 and TRBJ1-4, with D unresolved. V was clipped by 3 bases and J by 8 bases, with 8 bases between them. From germline, CDR1 is SGDLS and CDR2 YYNGEE. This CDR3 is built from 12 residues. The CDR3 loop reads CASSDLSEKLFF. For the CDR3, the DNA is TGTGCCAGCAGCGACCTGTCGGAAAAACTGTTTTTT.